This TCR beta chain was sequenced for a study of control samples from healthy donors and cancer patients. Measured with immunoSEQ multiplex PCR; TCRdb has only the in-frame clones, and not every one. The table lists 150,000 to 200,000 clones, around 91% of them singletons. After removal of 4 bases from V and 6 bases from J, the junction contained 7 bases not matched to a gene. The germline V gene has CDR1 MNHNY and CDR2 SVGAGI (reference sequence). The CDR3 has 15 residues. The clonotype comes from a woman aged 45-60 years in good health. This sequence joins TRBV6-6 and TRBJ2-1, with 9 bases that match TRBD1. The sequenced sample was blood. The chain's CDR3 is CASSLRQGGGNEQFF. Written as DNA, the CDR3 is TGTGCCAGCAGTTTACGACAGGGGGGCGGCAATGAGCAGTTCTTC.